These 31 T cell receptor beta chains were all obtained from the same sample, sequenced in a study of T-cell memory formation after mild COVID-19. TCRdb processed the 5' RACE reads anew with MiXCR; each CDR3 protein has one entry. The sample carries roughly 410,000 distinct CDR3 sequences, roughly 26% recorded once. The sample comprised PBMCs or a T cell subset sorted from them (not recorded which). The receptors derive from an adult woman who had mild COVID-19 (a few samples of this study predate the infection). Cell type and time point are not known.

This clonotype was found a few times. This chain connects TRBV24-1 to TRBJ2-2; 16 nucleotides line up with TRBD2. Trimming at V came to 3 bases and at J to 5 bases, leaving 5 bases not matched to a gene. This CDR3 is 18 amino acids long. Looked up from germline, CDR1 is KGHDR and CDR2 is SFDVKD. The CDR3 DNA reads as TGTGCCACCAGTGATCCTGGGACTAGCGGGAGGGATACCGGGGAGCTGTTTTTT. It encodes CATSDPGTSGRDTGELFF.

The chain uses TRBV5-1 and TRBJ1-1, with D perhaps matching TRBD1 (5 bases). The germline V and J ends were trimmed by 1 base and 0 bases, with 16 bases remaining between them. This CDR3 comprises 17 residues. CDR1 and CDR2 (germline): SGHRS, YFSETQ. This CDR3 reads CASSLNPRGSMNTEAFF. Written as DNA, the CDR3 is TGCGCCAGCAGCTTGAACCCACGGGGCTCTATGAACACTGAAGCTTTCTTT.

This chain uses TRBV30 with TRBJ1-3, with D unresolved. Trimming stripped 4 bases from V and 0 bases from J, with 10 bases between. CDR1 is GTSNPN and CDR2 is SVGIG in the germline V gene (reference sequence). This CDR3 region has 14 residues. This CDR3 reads CAWTRPSSGNTIYF. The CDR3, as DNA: TGTGCCTGGACCCGACCGAGCTCTGGAAACACCATATATTTT. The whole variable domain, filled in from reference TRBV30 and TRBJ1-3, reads SQTIHQWPATLVQPVGSPLSLECTVEGTSNPNLYWYRQAAGRGLQLLFYSVGIGQISSEVPQNLSASRPQDRQFILSSKKLLLSDSGFYLCAWTRPSSGNTIYFGEGSWLTVV.

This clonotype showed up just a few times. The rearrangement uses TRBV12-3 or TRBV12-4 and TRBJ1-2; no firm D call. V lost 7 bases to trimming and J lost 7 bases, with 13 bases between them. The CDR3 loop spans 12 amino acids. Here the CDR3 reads CASTRIFSGYTF. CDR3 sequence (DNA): TGTGCCAGCACCCGAATCTTTTCTGGCTACACCTTC.

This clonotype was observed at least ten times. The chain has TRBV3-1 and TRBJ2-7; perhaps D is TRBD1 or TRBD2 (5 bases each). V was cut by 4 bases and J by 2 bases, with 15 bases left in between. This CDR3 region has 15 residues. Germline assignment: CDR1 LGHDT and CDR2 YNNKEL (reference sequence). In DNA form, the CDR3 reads TGTGCCAGCAGCCGAGCCAGGGACCCCGCCTACGAGCAGTACTTC. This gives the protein CASSRARDPAYEQYF.

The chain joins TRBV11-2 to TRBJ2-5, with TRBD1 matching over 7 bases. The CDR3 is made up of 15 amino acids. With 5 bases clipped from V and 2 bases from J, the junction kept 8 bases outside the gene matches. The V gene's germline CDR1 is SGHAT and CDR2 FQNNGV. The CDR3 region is CASSIGTALQETQYF. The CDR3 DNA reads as TGTGCCAGCAGCATAGGGACAGCGCTGCAAGAGACCCAGTACTTC.

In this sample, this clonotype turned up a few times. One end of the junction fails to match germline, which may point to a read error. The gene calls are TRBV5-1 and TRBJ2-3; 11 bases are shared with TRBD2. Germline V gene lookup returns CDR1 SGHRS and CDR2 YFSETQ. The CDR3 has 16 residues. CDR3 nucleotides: TGCGCCAGCAGTAGGGGACTAGCGGAGAGCACGGATACGCAGTATTTT. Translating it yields CASSRGLAESTDTQYF.

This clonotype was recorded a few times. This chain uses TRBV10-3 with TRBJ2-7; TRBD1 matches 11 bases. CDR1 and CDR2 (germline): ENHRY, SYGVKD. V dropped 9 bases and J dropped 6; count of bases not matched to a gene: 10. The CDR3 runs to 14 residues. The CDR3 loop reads CAITAGQGDGEQYF. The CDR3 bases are TGTGCCATTACAGCGGGACAGGGGGACGGCGAGCAGTACTTC.

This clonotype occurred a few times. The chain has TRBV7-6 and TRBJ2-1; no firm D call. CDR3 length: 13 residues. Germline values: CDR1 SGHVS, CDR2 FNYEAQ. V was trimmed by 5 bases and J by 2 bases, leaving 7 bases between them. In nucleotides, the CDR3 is TGTGCCAGCAGCCCCCAGACCTACAATGAGCAGTTCTTC. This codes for CASSPQTYNEQFF. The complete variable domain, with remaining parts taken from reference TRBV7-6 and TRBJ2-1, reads GAGVSQSPRYKVTKRGQDVALRCDPISGHVSLYWYRQALGQGPEFLTYFNYEAQQDKSGLPNDRFSAERPEGSISTLTIQRTEQRDSAMYRCASSPQTYNEQFFGPGTRLTVL.

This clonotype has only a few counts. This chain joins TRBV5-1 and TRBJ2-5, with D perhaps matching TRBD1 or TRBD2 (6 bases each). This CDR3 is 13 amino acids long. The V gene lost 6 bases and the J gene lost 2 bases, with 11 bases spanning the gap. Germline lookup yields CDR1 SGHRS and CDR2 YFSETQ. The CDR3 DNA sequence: TGCGCCAGCAAAAGGAGGGGGCAAGAGACCCAGTACTTC. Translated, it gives CASKRRGQETQYF.

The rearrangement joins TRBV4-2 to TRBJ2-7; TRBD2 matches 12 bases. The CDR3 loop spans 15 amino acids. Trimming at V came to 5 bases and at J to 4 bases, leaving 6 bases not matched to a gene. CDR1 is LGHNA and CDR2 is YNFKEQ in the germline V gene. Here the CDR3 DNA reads TGTGCCAGCAGCTTCCGGACTAGCGGGGCTTACGAGCAGTACTTC. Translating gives CASSFRTSGAYEQYF.

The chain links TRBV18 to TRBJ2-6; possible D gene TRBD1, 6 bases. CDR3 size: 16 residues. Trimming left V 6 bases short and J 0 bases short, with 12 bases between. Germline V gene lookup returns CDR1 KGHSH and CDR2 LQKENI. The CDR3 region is CASSYLTGSGANVLTF. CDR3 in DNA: TGTGCCAGCTCGTACTTGACAGGCTCTGGGGCCAACGTCCTGACTTTC. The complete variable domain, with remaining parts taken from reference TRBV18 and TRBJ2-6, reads NAGVMQNPRHLVRRRGQEARLRCSPMKGHSHVYWYRQLPEEGLKFMVYLQKENIIDESGMPKERFSAEFPKEGPSILRIQQVVRGDSAAYFCASSYLTGSGANVLTFGAGSRLTVL.

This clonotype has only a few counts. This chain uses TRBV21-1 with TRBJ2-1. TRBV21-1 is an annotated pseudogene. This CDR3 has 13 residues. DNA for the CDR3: TGTGCCAGCAGCAAATGGAGATACAATGAGCAGTTCTTC. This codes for CASSKWRYNEQFF.

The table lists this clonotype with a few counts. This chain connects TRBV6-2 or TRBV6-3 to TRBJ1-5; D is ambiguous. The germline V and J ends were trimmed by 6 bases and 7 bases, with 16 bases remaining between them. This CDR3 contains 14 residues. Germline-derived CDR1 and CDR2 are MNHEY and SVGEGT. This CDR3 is CASRFLGLLQPQHF. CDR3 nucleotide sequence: TGTGCCAGCAGATTCCTTGGGCTCCTCCAGCCCCAGCATTTT.

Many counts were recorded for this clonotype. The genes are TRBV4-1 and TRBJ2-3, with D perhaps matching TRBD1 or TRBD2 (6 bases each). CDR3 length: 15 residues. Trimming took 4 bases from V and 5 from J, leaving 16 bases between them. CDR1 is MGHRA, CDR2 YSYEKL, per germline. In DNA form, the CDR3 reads TGCGCCAGCAGCCTTGGGGGGCATGTAGGAGATACGCAGTATTTT. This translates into CASSLGGHVGDTQYF.

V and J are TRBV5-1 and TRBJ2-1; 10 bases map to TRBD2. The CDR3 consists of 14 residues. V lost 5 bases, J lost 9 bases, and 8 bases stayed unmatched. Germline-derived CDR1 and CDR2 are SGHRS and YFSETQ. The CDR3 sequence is CASSASGGVPEQFF. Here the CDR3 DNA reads TGCGCCAGCAGTGCCAGCGGGGGGGTCCCTGAGCAGTTCTTC.

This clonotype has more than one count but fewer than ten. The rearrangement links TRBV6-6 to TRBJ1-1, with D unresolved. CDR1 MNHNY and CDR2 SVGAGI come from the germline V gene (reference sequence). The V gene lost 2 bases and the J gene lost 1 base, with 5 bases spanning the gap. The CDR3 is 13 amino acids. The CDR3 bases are TGTGCCAGCAGTTACCTTGAGAACACTGAAGCTTTCTTT. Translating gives CASSYLENTEAFF.

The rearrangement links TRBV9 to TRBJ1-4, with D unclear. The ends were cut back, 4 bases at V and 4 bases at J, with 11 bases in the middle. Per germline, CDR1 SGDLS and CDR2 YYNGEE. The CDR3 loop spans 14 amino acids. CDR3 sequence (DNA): TGTGCCAGCAGCCCGGAGGCCTTTAATGAAAAACTGTTTTTT. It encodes CASSPEAFNEKLFF.

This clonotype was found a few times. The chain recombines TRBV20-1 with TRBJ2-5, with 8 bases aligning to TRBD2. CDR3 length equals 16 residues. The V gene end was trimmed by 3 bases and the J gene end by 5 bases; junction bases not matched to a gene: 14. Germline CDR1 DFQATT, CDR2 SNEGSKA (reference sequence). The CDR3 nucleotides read TGCAGTGCTAGCTCTCGGGCTAGCGGGCGTGGGGAGACCCAGTACTTC. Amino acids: CSASSRASGRGETQYF.

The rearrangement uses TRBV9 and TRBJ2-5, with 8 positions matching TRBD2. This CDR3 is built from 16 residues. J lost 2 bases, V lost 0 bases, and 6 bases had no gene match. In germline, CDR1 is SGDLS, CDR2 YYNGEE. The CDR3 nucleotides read TGTGCCAGCAGCGTAGAGGTAGCGGGACCACAAGAGACCCAGTACTTC. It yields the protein CASSVEVAGPQETQYF.

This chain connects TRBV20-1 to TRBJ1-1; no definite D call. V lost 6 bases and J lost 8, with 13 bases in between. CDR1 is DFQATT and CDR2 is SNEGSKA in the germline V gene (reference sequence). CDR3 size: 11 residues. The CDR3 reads CSANHIQEAFF. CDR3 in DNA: TGCAGTGCCAACCATATCCAGGAAGCTTTCTTT.

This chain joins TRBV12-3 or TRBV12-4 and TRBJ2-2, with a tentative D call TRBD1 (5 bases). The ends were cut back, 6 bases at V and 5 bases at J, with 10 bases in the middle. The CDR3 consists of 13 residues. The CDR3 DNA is TGTGCCAGCAGAGTGGGGCGGACCGGGGAGCTGTTTTTT. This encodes CASRVGRTGELFF.

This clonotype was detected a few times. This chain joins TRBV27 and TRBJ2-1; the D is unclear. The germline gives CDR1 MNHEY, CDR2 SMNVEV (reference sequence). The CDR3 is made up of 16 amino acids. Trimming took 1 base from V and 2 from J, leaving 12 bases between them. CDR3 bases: TGTGCCAGCAGTTTATTAGCTGGGGATCCCTACAATGAGCAGTTCTTC. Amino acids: CASSLLAGDPYNEQFF.

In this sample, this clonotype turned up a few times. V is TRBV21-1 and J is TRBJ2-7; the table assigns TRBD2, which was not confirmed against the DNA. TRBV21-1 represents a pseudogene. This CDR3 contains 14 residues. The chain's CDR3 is CASSKGARRGGQYF. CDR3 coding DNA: TGTGCCAGCAGCAAAGGGGCTAGGAGAGGCGGGCAGTACTTC.

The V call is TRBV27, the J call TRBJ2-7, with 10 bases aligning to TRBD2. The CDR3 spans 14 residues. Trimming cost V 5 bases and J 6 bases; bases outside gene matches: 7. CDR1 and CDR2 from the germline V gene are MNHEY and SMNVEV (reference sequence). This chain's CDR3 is CASSPSGRASEQYF. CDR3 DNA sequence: TGTGCCAGCAGTCCCAGCGGGAGGGCATCCGAGCAGTACTTC.

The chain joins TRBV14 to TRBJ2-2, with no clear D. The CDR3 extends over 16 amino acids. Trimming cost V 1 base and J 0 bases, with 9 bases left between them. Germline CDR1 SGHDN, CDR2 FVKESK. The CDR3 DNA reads TGTGCCAGCAGCCAAGGGTACCATGCGAACACCGGGGAGCTGTTTTTT. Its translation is CASSQGYHANTGELFF. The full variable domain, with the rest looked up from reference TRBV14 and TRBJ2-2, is EAGVTQFPSHSVIEKGQTVTLRCDPISGHDNLYWYRRVMGKEIKFLLHFVKESKQDESGMPNNRFLAERTGGTYSTLKVQPAELEDSGVYFCASSQGYHANTGELFFGEGSRLTVL.

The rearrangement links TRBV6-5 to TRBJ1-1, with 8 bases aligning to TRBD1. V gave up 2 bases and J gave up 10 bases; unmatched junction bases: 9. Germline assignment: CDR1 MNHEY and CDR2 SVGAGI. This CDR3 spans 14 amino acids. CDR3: CASSYDPGGGSAFF. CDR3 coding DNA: TGTGCCAGCAGTTACGATCCAGGGGGCGGATCAGCTTTCTTT.

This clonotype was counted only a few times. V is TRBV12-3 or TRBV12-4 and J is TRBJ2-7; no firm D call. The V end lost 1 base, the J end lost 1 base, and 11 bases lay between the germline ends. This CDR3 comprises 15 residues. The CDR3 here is CASSLVTALSYEQYF. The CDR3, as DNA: TGTGCCAGCAGTTTAGTAACAGCGTTATCCTACGAGCAGTACTTC.

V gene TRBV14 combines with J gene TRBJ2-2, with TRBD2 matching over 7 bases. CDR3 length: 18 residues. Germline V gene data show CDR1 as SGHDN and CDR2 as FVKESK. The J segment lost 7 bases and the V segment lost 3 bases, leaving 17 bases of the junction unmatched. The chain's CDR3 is CASSQLHPSGPPYGELFF. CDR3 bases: TGTGCCAGCAGCCAGCTCCATCCTAGCGGACCCCCCTACGGGGAGCTGTTTTTT.

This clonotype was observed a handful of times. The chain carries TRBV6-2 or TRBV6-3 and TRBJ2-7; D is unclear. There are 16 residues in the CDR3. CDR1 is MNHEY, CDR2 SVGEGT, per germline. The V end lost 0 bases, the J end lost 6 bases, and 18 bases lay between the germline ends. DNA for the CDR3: TGTGCCAGCAGTTACTCCCCGAAAACCATTCTCTCCGAGCAGTACTTC. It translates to CASSYSPKTILSEQYF.

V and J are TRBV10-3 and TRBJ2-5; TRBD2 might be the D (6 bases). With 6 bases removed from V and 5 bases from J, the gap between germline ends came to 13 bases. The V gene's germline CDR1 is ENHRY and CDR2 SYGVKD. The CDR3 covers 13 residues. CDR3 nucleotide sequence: TGTGCCATCAGAGACGGGGGTAGGGAGACCCAGTACTTC. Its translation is CAIRDGGRETQYF.